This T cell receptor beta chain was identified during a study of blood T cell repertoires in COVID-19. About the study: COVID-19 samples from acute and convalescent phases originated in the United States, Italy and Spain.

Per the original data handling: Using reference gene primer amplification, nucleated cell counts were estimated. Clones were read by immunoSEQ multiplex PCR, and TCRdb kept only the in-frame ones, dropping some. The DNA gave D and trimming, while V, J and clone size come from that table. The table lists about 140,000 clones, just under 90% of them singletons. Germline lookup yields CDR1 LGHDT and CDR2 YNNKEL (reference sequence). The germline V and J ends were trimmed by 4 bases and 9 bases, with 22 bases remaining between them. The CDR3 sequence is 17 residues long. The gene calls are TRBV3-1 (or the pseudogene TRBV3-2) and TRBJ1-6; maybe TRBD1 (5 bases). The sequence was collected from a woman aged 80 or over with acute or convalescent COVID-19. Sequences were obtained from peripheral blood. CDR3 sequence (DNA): TGTGCCAGCAGCCTTCGGACACCTCCTCAAGCGGGTTCACCCCTCCACTTT. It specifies CASSLRTPPQAGSPLHF.